This T cell receptor (beta chain) was observed in a study of blood T cell repertoires in COVID-19. Profiled with immunoSEQ multiplex PCR; TCRdb holds only in-frame clones, not every one. The sample has a few hundred thousand clones, around 89% seen once. This clone was counted a single time. The clonotype originates from a man younger than 45 with acute or convalescent COVID-19. Sample: peripheral blood.

The CDR3: CASSRGVLSSYNEQFF. The CDR3 bases are TGTGCCAGCAGCCGAGGTGTTTTAAGCTCCTACAATGAGCAGTTCTTC. This sequence joins TRBV4-2 and TRBJ2-1; no definite D call. CDR3 length: 16 residues. Trimming cost V 4 bases and J 0 bases, with 13 bases left between them. Germline lookup yields CDR1 LGHNA and CDR2 YNFKEQ.